These T cell receptor beta chains were read from a single sample in a study of cytomegalovirus exposure and HLA in healthy donors. TCRdb's copy holds only in-frame clones and misses some; the assay was immunoSEQ multiplex PCR. The profile covers 65,000 to 85,000 clones, with more than 65% appearing a single time and about 12% taken by the ten largest. The sequenced material came from PBMCs. The receptors were gathered from a male donor in good health and CMV-seropositive. CDR3s include the opening cysteine and the closing phenylalanine or tryptophan. The D gene is left open where the match is weak. Only some rows state a clone size, as once, few, many or a class for expanded clones.

>TRBD1|.|TRBV15|TRBJ1-6
CASKGARDNSPLHF
TGTGCCTCCAAGGGGGCGCGAGACAATTCACCCCTCCACTTT
>.|.|TRBV10-1|TRBJ1-1
CASSERDTSRPEAFF
TGCGCCAGCAGTGAGAGGGACACCTCACGCCCAGAAGCTTTCTTT
>TRBD1|.|TRBV7-7|TRBJ2-5
CASSLGGTEETQYF
TGTGCCAGCAGCTTAGGAGGGACAGAAGAGACCCAGTACTTC
>TRBD1|.|TRBV7-2|TRBJ2-7
CASSVQSLPGQRSYEQYF
TGTGCCAGCAGCGTCCAAAGCCTTCCGGGACAGAGATCCTACGAGCAGTACTTC
>TRBD1|.|TRBV13|TRBJ1-6
CASSTLDRPRSPLHF
TGTGCCAGCAGCACTCTGGACAGGCCGAGGTCACCCCTCCACTTT
>.|few|TRBV28|TRBJ1-2
CASLEAGSEGYTF
TGTGCCAGCCTCGAGGCGGGGAGTGAAGGCTACACCTTC
>.|.|TRBV18|TRBJ1-3
CASSPQGAGNTIYF
TGTGCCAGCTCCCCACAGGGAGCTGGAAACACCATATATTTT
>TRBD2|.|TRBV5-1|TRBJ2-7
CASSSWLGTSGRSSLAYEQYF
TGCGCCAGCAGCTCATGGCTTGGGACTAGCGGGAGGAGCTCCCTCGCCTACGAGCAGTACTTC
>TRBD1|.|TRBV4-1|TRBJ1-2
CASSSRSYTGGDYGYTF
TGCGCCAGCAGCTCGCGATCGTATACAGGGGGCGACTATGGCTACACCTTC
>.|once|TRBV2|TRBJ1-2
CASSEDKGGYGYTF
TGTGCCAGCAGTGAGGATAAGGGAGGCTATGGCTACACCTTC
>.|once|TRBV18|TRBJ2-1
CASSPTGDSYNEQFF
TGTGCCAGCTCACCGACGGGGGATTCCTACAATGAGCAGTTCTTC
>TRBD1|.|TRBV5-5|TRBJ1-2
CASSPSGQGGYGYTF
TGTGCCAGCAGCCCGTCGGGACAGGGAGGCTATGGCTACACCTTC
>.|.|TRBV19|TRBJ2-4
CASSGAKPKNIQYF
TGTGCCAGTAGTGGGGCGAAACCTAAAAACATTCAGTACTTC
>TRBD1|.|TRBV7-9|TRBJ1-4
CASSLARGTAEEKLFF
TGTGCCAGCAGCTTAGCCCGCGGGACAGCTGAAGAAAAACTGTTTTTT
>.|.|TRBV29-1|TRBJ2-1
CSVSFSLAGEQFF
TGCAGCGTGTCCTTCTCGCTGGCGGGTGAGCAGTTCTTC
>TRBD1|few|TRBV19|TRBJ1-2
CATHDRVGGYTF
TGTGCCACCCACGACAGGGTGGGTGGCTACACCTTC
>.|.|TRBV19|TRBJ2-3
CASTGQRTDTQYF
TGTGCCAGTACAGGACAGCGCACAGATACGCAGTATTTT
>.|.|TRBV10-3|TRBJ2-1
CAISERGNGREYNEQFF
TGTGCCATCAGTGAGAGGGGTAATGGACGGGAGTATAATGAGCAGTTCTTC
>TRBD1|.|TRBV10-3|TRBJ1-5
CAISLGQLNQPQHF
TGTGCCATCAGCCTGGGACAGCTAAATCAGCCCCAGCATTTT
>.|.|TRBV6-1|TRBJ1-2
CATTMNYGYTF
TGTGCCACCACAATGAACTATGGCTACACCTTC
>TRBD1|once|TRBV19|TRBJ2-7
CASSRSSDRAYEQYF
TGTGCCAGTAGTAGAAGCTCGGACAGGGCCTACGAGCAGTACTTC
>.|.|TRBV2|TRBJ2-7
CASSSGVGYEQYF
TGTGCCAGCAGTTCGGGAGTGGGGTACGAGCAGTACTTC
>.|.|TRBV4-1|TRBJ2-5
CASSQDAGTQETQYF
TGCGCCAGCAGCCAAGATGCGGGGACTCAAGAGACCCAGTACTTC
>TRBD1|.|TRBV11-3|TRBJ2-2
CASSSPGQGATGELFF
TGTGCCAGCAGCTCCCCGGGACAGGGGGCCACCGGGGAGCTGTTTTTT
>TRBD2|.|TRBV7-2|TRBJ2-3
CASSLNAGGPDTQYF
TGTGCCAGCAGCTTAAATGCGGGGGGCCCAGATACGCAGTATTTT
>TRBD2|once|TRBV5-1|TRBJ2-2
CASSLSGRGGTGELFF
TGCGCCAGCAGCTTGAGCGGGAGAGGCGGGACCGGGGAGCTGTTTTTT
>TRBD1|.|TRBV7-6|TRBJ2-3
CASSLRQGADTQYF
TGTGCCAGCAGCTTGAGACAGGGGGCAGATACGCAGTATTTT
>.|.|TRBV30|TRBJ1-6
CAWSVLSPLHF
TGTGCCTGGAGTGTACTTTCACCCCTCCACTTT
>.|.|TRBV4-1|TRBJ2-7
CASSRDLTAPYEQYF
TGCGCCAGCAGCCGGGATTTGACAGCTCCCTACGAGCAGTACTTC
>.|once|TRBV10-1|TRBJ2-2
CASSVGTGNTGELFF
TGCGCCAGCAGTGTCGGGACTGGCAACACCGGGGAGCTGTTTTTT
>TRBD2|once|TRBV7-8|TRBJ2-3
CASSTRLAGGTDTQYF
TGTGCCAGCAGCACCCGACTAGCGGGGGGCACAGATACGCAGTATTTT
>TRBD2|.|TRBV27|TRBJ2-7
CASSPRTSGSLSEQYF
TGTGCCAGCAGTCCCAGGACTAGCGGGAGTCTCAGCGAGCAGTACTTC
>TRBD2|.|TRBV18|TRBJ2-1
CASSPKRGVTYNEQFF
TGTGCCAGCTCACCAAAGCGGGGGGTAACCTACAATGAGCAGTTCTTC
>TRBD1|.|TRBV9|TRBJ1-5
CASSGGTGIGNQPQHF
TGTGCCAGCAGCGGGGGGACAGGAATAGGCAATCAGCCCCAGCATTTT
>.|.|TRBV5-5|TRBJ1-5
CASSLLGSSNQPQHF
TGTGCCAGCAGCTTGTTGGGGAGTAGCAATCAGCCCCAGCATTTT
>.|.|TRBV28|TRBJ1-2
CASSSSYGYTF
TGTGCCAGCAGTTCATCCTATGGCTACACCTTC
>TRBD2|few|TRBV11-1|TRBJ2-3
CASSRVERGSTDTQYF
TGTGCCAGCAGCCGAGTCGAGCGGGGCAGCACAGATACGCAGTATTTT
>TRBD1|.|TRBV4-1|TRBJ2-5
CASSTGQGAQKTQYF
TGCGCCAGCAGCACGGGACAGGGGGCGCAGAAGACCCAGTACTTC
>TRBD1|.|TRBV6-1|TRBJ1-5
CASILGAGGHRPQHF
TGTGCCAGCATCCTAGGGGCAGGGGGACATCGGCCCCAGCATTTT
>.|once|TRBV20-1|TRBJ2-5
CSASQETQYF
TGCAGTGCCTCCCAAGAGACCCAGTACTTC
>.|.|TRBV5-1|TRBJ1-2
CASTPAGVYGYTF
TGCGCCAGCACCCCCGCGGGGGTCTATGGCTACACCTTC
>.|.|TRBV13|TRBJ2-1
CASSIGQWGIYNEQFF
TGTGCCAGCAGCATCGGACAGTGGGGCATCTACAATGAGCAGTTCTTC
>.|.|TRBV21-1|TRBJ1-4
CASSKVGRQGHQNEKLFF
TGTGCCAGCAGCAAAGTTGGCAGACAGGGGCATCAAAATGAAAAACTGTTTTTT
>.|.|TRBV9|TRBJ2-3
CASSVAPEETTDTQYF
TGTGCCAGCAGCGTAGCCCCAGAGGAAACCACAGATACGCAGTATTTT
>TRBD1|once|TRBV9|TRBJ2-7
CASSGQGAYEQYF
TGTGCCAGCTCAGGACAGGGGGCCTACGAGCAGTACTTC
>TRBD2|.|TRBV7-6|TRBJ2-3
CASSETSGRNTDTQYF
TGTGCCAGCAGCGAAACTAGCGGTCGTAACACAGATACGCAGTATTTT